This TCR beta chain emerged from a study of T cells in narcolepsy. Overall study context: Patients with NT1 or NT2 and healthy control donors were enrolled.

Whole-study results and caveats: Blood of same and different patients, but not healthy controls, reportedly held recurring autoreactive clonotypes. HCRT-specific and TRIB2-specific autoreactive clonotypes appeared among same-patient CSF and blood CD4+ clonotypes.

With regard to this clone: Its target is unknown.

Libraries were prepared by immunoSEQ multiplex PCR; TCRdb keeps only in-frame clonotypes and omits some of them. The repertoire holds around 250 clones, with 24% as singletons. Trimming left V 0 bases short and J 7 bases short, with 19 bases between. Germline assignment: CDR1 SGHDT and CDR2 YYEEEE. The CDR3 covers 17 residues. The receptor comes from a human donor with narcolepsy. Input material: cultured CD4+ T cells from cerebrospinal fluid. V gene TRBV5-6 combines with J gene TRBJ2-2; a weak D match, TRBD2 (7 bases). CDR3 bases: TGTGCCAGCAGCTTGGTGGGGTCGTGGGGGGGCGACGGGGAGCTGTTTTTT. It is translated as CASSLVGSWGGDGELFF.